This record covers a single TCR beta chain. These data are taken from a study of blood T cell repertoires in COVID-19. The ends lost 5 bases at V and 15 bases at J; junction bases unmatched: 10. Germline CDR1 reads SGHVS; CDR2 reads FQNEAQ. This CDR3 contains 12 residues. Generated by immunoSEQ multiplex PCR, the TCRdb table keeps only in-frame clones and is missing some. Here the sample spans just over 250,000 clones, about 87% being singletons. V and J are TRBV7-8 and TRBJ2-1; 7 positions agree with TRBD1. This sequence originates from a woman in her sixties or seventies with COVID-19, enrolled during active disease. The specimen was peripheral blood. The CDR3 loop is CASSPGTVLLFF. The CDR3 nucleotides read TGTGCCAGCAGCCCAGGGACAGTTCTCCTGTTCTTC.